This record covers a single T cell receptor (beta chain). Study processing details: Amplification with reference gene primers provided the estimates of nucleated cell counts. Measured with immunoSEQ multiplex PCR; TCRdb has only the in-frame clones, and not every one. D and trimming come from the DNA, and the V and J calls and clone size come from that table. Of 40,000 or so clones listed, roughly 85% were seen once; the top ten hold 8% to 9%. This record comes from a study of blood T cell repertoires in COVID-19. Across the study: The cDNA or gDNA used as material had been derived from T cells, B-cell-depleted T cells, or PBMCs.

This CDR3 comprises 16 residues. V dropped 0 bases and J dropped 3 bases, with 15 bases sitting between them. The germline gives CDR1 SGHDN, CDR2 FVKESK. The sample consisted of peripheral blood. This receptor was taken from a man in his sixties with active COVID-19. The rearrangement links TRBV14 to TRBJ2-7, with D possibly TRBD1 on 5 matching bases. The CDR3 loop is CASSQEGSGIFYEQYF. CDR3 in DNA: TGTGCCAGCAGCCAAGAGGGTTCAGGGATATTCTACGAGCAGTACTTC.